This note documents a single T cell receptor (beta chain) sequence. The table lists this clone with a few counts. The target of this receptor is not known. One base away there is no much larger clone; base qualities are not given. The time point tag for this specimen amounts to: cells obtained before transplantation from donor or recipient. CD3+CD4+ and CD3+CD8+ populations were FACS-sorted from unstimulated pre-transplant donor and recipient cells taken from spleen or lymph nodes. Library method: the immunoSEQ multiplex PCR assay. For most patients, genomic DNA was isolated using the Qiagen DNeasy Blood and Tissue Kit and was shipped frozen to Adaptive Biotechnologies for TCR sequencing. Adaptive Biotechnologies carried out high-throughput TCR-beta CDR3 sequencing of genomic DNA for most patients. The study's own analysis went as follows. Adaptive's ImmunoSEQ software supplied the TCR sequencing data for around 17 patients, while MiXCR and VDJtools were used to process a few other patients. CD4 versus CD8 sorting errors were corrected by removing sequences found in both subsets at a frequency ratio below 5:1. Because the origin of CDR3 nucleotide sequences shared between donor and recipient could not be assigned, those sequences were removed. Alloreactive clones required at least 2-fold expansion over unstimulated cells and minimum CFSE-low frequency of 0.002% (template counts) or 0.001% (read counts). Clones detected in sequenced pre-transplant spleen, lymph node, or MLR CFSE-low populations of the donor or recipient were defined as mappable. The cumulative frequency of alloreactive clones was calculated as a percentage of all sequences, weighted by copy number. Sourced from immuneACCESS, this table was stored by TCRdb with only in-frame sequences that have V and J called. A share of the clones is absent; for the studies checked, an unresolved V gene accounts for under half, and the remainder has no known explanation. V and J calls and clone size come straight from that table; D and trimming were deduced from the DNA. This sample holds some 79,000 clones; roughly 91% were observed only once. The ten biggest clones cover approximately 0.34% of the sample.

The data stem from a study of graft-versus-host responses after intestinal transplantation (dated by TCRdb to about 2021). Turning to the overall study: Recipients received multivisceral, liver-intestinal, or isolated intestinal transplants. Every recipient was given anti-thymocyte globulin induction, followed by around three years of maintenance tacrolimus and steroids. Graft-versus-host and host-versus-graft alloreactive T cell clones were tracked in the graft, circulation and bone marrow after intestinal transplantation using bulk TCR-beta CDR3 sequencing. Alloreactive clones were identified by sequencing pre-transplant mixed lymphocyte reaction products and comparing them with unstimulated pre-transplant donor and recipient T cells. The cohort enrolled 20 to 25 intestinal transplant recipients, one of whom was a retransplant, and 3 patients without pretransplant specimens were excluded. Donor T cell macrochimerism was defined as a peak of at least 4% donor T cells among recipient peripheral blood mononuclear cells. Rather than going through the commercial service, samples from a few later patients were sequenced in-house on an Illumina MiSeq and processed with MiXCR. What the work shows at the level of the full study, not this receptor alone: In the allografts of patients with donor T cell macrochimerism, GvH to HvG T cell clonal ratios were high. Early after transplant, peak levels of circulating GvH clones were associated with declines in HvG clones. The conclusions were limited by the relatively low number and heterogeneity of the intestinal transplant patients. GvH clones turned up in recipient bone marrow, with some appearing earlier in ileal mucosa or blood, a pattern consistent with an intestinal mucosal origin.

The CDR3 contains 16 residues, cysteine and phenylalanine counted. Only CDR3 DNA is held: 48 bases, read in frame from base 1. In the germline V gene, CDR1 corresponds to MGHRA and CDR2 to YSYEKL. V trim: 4 bases; J trim: 0 bases; unmatched bases: 5. The sequence derives from a human donor who received an intestinal transplant. The chain is made from TRBV4-1 and TRBJ1-3, and 8 junction bases match TRBD1. This sample comprised unstimulated CD4+ T cells sorted from spleen or lymph node cells, obtained before intestinal transplant. The CDR3: CASSPGQGNSGNTIYF. The DNA sequence is TGCGCCAGCAGCCCAGGACAGGGCAACTCTGGAAACACCATATATTTT.